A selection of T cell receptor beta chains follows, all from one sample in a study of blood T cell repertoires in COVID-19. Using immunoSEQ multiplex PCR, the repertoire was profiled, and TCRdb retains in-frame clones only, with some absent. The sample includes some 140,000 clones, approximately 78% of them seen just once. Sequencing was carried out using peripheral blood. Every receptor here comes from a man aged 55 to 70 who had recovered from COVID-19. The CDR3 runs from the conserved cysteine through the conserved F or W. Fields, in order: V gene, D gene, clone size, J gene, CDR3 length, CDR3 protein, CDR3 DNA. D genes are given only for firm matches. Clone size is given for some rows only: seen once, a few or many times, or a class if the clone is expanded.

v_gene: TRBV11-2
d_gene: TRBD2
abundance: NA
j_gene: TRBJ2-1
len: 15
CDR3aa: CASSHQRDSYNEQFF
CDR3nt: TGTGCCAGCAGCCACCAGCGGGACTCCTACAATGAGCAGTTCTTC

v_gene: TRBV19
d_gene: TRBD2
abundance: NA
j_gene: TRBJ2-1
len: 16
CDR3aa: CASSTIAGGPTNEQFF
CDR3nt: TGTGCCAGTAGCACCATAGCGGGAGGGCCCACTAATGAGCAGTTCTTC

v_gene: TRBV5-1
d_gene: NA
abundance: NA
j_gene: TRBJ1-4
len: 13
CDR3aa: CASSLGRDEKLFF
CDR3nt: TGCGCCAGCAGCTTGGGGAGGGATGAAAAACTGTTTTTT

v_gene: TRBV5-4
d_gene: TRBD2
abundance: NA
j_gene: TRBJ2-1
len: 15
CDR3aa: CASSLVKRDVKEQFF
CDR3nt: TGTGCCAGCAGCTTGGTGAAGCGGGATGTTAAAGAGCAGTTCTTC

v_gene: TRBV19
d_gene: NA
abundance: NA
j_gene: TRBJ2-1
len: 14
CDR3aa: CASKGQGGYNEQFF
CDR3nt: TGTGCCAGTAAGGGCCAGGGGGGCTACAATGAGCAGTTCTTC

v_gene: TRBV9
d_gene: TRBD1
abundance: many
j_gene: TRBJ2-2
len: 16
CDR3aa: CASSVRDSSNTGELFF
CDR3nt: TGTGCCAGCAGCGTGAGGGACAGCTCGAACACCGGGGAGCTGTTTTTT

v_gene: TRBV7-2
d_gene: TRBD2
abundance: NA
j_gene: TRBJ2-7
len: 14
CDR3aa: CASSPRDYNYEQYF
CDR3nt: TGTGCCAGCAGCCCCCGGGACTACAACTACGAGCAGTACTTC

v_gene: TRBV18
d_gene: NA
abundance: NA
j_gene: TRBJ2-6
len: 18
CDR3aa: CASSPSGRSFSGANVLTF
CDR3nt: TGTGCCAGCTCACCATCAGGGAGGTCTTTCTCTGGGGCCAACGTCCTGACTTTC

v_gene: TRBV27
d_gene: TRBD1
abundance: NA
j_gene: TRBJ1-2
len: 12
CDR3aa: CASSRDRSGYTF
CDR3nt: TGTGCCAGCAGTCGGGACAGAAGTGGCTACACCTTC

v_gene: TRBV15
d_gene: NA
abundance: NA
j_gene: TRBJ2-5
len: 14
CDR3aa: CATSRELGPETQYF
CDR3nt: TGTGCCACCAGCAGAGAACTGGGGCCAGAGACCCAGTACTTC

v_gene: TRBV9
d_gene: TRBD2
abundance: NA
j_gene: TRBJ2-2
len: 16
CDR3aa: CASSVATSGGTGELFF
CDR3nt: TGTGCCAGCAGCGTAGCTACTAGCGGGGGAACCGGGGAGCTGTTTTTT

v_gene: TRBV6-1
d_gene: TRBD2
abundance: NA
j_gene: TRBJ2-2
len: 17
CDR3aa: CASSERSSGRARGELFF
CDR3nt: TGTGCCAGCAGTGAAAGGAGTAGCGGGAGGGCCAGGGGGGAGCTGTTTTTT

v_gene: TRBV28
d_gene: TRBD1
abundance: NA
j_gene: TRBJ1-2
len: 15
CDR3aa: CASSPSTGSNYGYTF
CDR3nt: TGTGCCAGCAGTCCTTCGACAGGGAGCAACTATGGCTACACCTTC

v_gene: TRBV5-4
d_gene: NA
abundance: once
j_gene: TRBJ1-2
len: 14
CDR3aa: CASEIRGGGYGYTF
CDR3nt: TGTGCCAGCGAAATTCGTGGGGGAGGCTATGGCTACACCTTC

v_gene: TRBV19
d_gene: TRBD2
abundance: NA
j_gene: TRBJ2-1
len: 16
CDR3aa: CASSSQAGVTYNEQFF
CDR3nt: TGTGCCAGTAGTTCCCAAGCGGGGGTTACTTACAATGAGCAGTTCTTC